One sample yielded the 14 T cell receptor beta chains listed below, sequenced in a study of Ad26.COV2.S vaccination and SARS-CoV-2 variants. Some clones are missing from TCRdb's copy, which holds only in-frame ones; the method was immunoSEQ multiplex PCR. The sample includes a few hundred thousand clones, approximately 90% of them seen just once. Treatment reported: around 19 received Ad26.COV2.S at low or high dose, single or two shots; 5 received placebo; per-sample allocation not given. The samples were gathered on day 63 after the first injection of vaccine or placebo. Sequencing was performed on peripheral blood, taken in a trial of Ad26.COV2.S vaccine versus placebo. Source of these receptors: a person aged 18-65 years who received the Ad26.COV2.S COVID-19 vaccine or a placebo.

V gene TRBV7-6 combines with J gene TRBJ2-3, with D perhaps TRBD1 (7 bases). Trimming cost V 6 bases and J 2 bases, with 18 bases left between them. The V gene's germline CDR1 is SGHVS and CDR2 FNYEAQ. The CDR3 loop spans 16 amino acids. The CDR3 here is CASSSDGGQSTDTQYF. The CDR3 DNA follows: TGTGCCAGCAGTTCAGACGGGGGACAGTCCACAGATACGCAGTATTTT.

On this clone itself: Within the sample, other DNA sequences also encode this same CDR3. V gene TRBV6-5 combines with J gene TRBJ2-3; TRBD1 matches 11 bases. The trim removed 2 bases at V and 4 bases at J, leaving 2 bases unmatched. Germline-derived CDR1 and CDR2 are MNHEY and SVGAGI. The length of the CDR3 is 15 residues. CDR3 amino acids: CASSYGTGGADTQYF. Written as DNA, the CDR3 is TGTGCCAGCAGTTACGGGACAGGGGGGGCAGATACGCAGTATTTT.

This clone was observed a single time. The rearrangement uses TRBV27 and TRBJ2-1; D gene unclear. CDR3 length: 13 amino acids. V was clipped by 7 bases and J by 5 bases, with 12 bases between them. CDR1 and CDR2 (germline): MNHEY, SMNVEV (reference sequence). Written as DNA, the CDR3 is TGTGCCAGCAAACTCGGCCTCGACAATGAGCAGTTCTTC. Its protein product is CASKLGLDNEQFF.

The rearrangement joins TRBV11-2 to TRBJ2-1; TRBD2 aligns across 8 bases. This CDR3 is 16 amino acids long. The germline CDR1 and CDR2 sequences are SGHAT and FQNNGV. Trimming took 1 base from V and 5 from J; bases not matched to a gene: 7. The CDR3 is CASSLVFAGGNNEQFF. The CDR3 coding sequence is TGTGCCAGCAGCTTAGTTTTCGCGGGGGGCAACAATGAGCAGTTCTTC.

The genes are TRBV6-5 and TRBJ1-4; D gene ambiguous. CDR3 length: 14 amino acids. V lost 4 bases, J lost 1 base, and 7 bases lay in between. Germline V gene sequence: CDR1 MNHEY, CDR2 SVGAGI. CDR3 amino acids: CASSSRQTNEKLFF. The CDR3 DNA reads as TGTGCCAGCAGTTCACGACAAACTAATGAAAAACTGTTTTTT.

The chain has TRBV7-2 and TRBJ1-5; D gene unclear. CDR1 and CDR2 from the germline V gene are SGHTA and FQGNSA. Trimming left V 0 bases short and J 9 bases short, with 15 bases between. The CDR3 covers 15 residues. The CDR3 is CASSLAVDGRSPQHF. CDR3 DNA: TGTGCCAGCAGCTTAGCCGTAGACGGCCGGTCGCCCCAGCATTTT.

The chain carries TRBV9 and TRBJ1-3; D not certain. The CDR3 has 15 residues. The germline V and J ends were trimmed by 3 bases and 0 bases, with 10 bases remaining between them. Germline V gene lookup returns CDR1 SGDLS and CDR2 YYNGEE. The CDR3 DNA follows: TGTGCCAGCAGCGGCACAGCCTTCTCTGGAAACACCATATATTTT. This translates into CASSGTAFSGNTIYF.

V is TRBV25-1 and J is TRBJ2-2; D might be TRBD1 or TRBD2, each matching 6 bases. The CDR3 spans 13 residues. Germline V CDR1 and CDR2: MGHDK, SYGVNS. The V end lost 9 bases, the J end lost 1 base, and 9 bases lay between the germline ends. CDR3 sequence reads: CASEGGNTGELFF. The CDR3 DNA sequence: TGTGCCAGTGAGGGGGGGAACACCGGGGAGCTGTTTTTT.

The V call is TRBV6-2 or TRBV6-3, the J call TRBJ2-5, with TRBD2 matching over 10 bases. This CDR3 comprises 15 residues. Germline V gene sequence: CDR1 MNHEY, CDR2 SVGEGT. Unmatched junction bases numbered 10, after V lost 8 bases and J lost 4 bases. In DNA, the CDR3 is TGTGCCAGCGGTTTGGAGCGGGGGGGCCTAGAGACCCAGTACTTC. This codes for CASGLERGGLETQYF.

Comments on this clone: A read error is likely here: a far larger clone is one base away. Other nucleotide sequences in the sample specify the same CDR3. This chain uses TRBV5-6 with TRBJ2-7; D unclear. The V end lost 2 bases, the J end lost 1 base, and 1 base lay between the germline ends. Per the germline V gene, CDR1 is SGHDT and CDR2 is YYEEEE. The CDR3 extends over 11 amino acids. CDR3 region: CASSFSYEQYF. The DNA of the CDR3 is TGTGCCAGCAGCTTTTCCTACGAGCAGTACTTC.

V is TRBV6-5 and J is TRBJ1-4, with D unclear. The CDR3 runs 14 residues. Germline V gene sequence: CDR1 MNHEY, CDR2 SVGAGI. Trimming left V 7 bases short and J 10 bases short, with 19 bases between. Written as DNA, the CDR3 is TGTGCCAGCACCACTCAGGAGGCGTCAGTAAAACTGTTTTTT. Translation gives CASTTQEASVKLFF.

J is TRBJ2-6 and V is TRBV28; D gene uncertain. This CDR3 has 15 amino acids. Germline assignment: CDR1 MDHEN and CDR2 SYDVKM. Trimming removed 2 bases at V and 2 bases at J, with 7 bases between. The CDR3 sequence: CASSLAAPGANVLTF. CDR3 in DNA: TGTGCCAGCAGTTTAGCCGCGCCTGGGGCCAACGTCCTGACTTTC.

This clone was observed a single time. This chain links TRBV30 with TRBJ2-7; D perhaps matches TRBD2 (5 bases). The CDR3 extends over 13 amino acids. Trimming cost V 1 base and J 4 bases, with 11 bases left between them. Per germline, CDR1 GTSNPN and CDR2 SVGIG (reference sequence). CDR3 sequence: CAWSEDTRYEQYF. The CDR3 bases are TGTGCCTGGAGTGAGGATACTAGATACGAGCAGTACTTC.

The V and J genes are TRBV19 and TRBJ2-1, with unresolved D. The CDR3 is made up of 11 amino acids. Trimming took 5 bases from V and 6 from J, leaving 5 bases between them. The germline CDR1 and CDR2 sequences are LNHDA and SQIVND (reference sequence). CDR3 nucleotide sequence: TGTGCCAGTAGTTCAGGCAATGAGCAGTTCTTC. Its protein product is CASSSGNEQFF.